The rows below give T cell receptor beta chains drawn from one sample of a study of cytomegalovirus exposure and HLA in healthy donors. The assay was immunoSEQ multiplex PCR, and TCRdb's table has in-frame clones only and misses some. This table holds around 190,000 clones, about three quarters found once. The sequenced sample was PBMCs. These receptors all stem from a woman under 40 in good health and CMV-seronegative. Each CDR3 is given with its conserved first and last residue. The D gene is left open where the match is weak. The size of a clone is reported for some rows only, either as once, few or many, or as a class for expanded clones.

V gene	J gene	clone size	D gene	CDR3 length	CDR3 DNA	CDR3 protein
TRBV25-1	TRBJ2-2	once	.	15	TGTGCCAGCAGCTTACCACAGGGAGACACCGGGGAGCTGTTTTTT	CASSLPQGDTGELFF
TRBV7-8	TRBJ2-1	.	.	14	TGTGCCAGCAGCTTAGATGGGACTCTGGATGAGCAGTTCTTC	CASSLDGTLDEQFF
TRBV30	TRBJ1-1	many	TRBD1	14	TGTGCCTGGGGCCGGGACAGGGGGCACACTGAAGCTTTCTTT	CAWGRDRGHTEAFF
TRBV5-6	TRBJ2-2	.	.	14	TGTGCCAGCAGCTCCTACCGGGGCACCGGGGAGCTGTTTTTT	CASSSYRGTGELFF
TRBV15	TRBJ1-1	.	.	15	TGTGCCACCAGCAGGATGAACAGCCTTAACACTGAAGCTTTCTTT	CATSRMNSLNTEAFF
TRBV18	TRBJ2-3	.	TRBD1	16	TGTGCCAGCTCACCGAGGTGGGACAGGAACACAGATACGCAGTATTTT	CASSPRWDRNTDTQYF
TRBV7-5	TRBJ2-7	.	.	17	TGTGTCAGAAGCTTACCCCTGCCGGGGACAGGGGTTAGGGAGCAGTACTTC	CVRSLPLPGTGVREQYF
TRBV2	TRBJ1-1	.	.	13	TGTGCCAGCAGATTAGGGGCGAACACTGAAGCTTTCTTT	CASRLGANTEAFF
TRBV19	TRBJ2-5	.	.	14	TGTGCCAGTAGTATCGGGGACTCCGAAGAGACCCAGTACTTC	CASSIGDSEETQYF
TRBV11-2	TRBJ2-2	.	TRBD1	19	TGTGCCAGCAGCTTAGAACTGGTCGTAACAGGGGTGGGGACCGGGGAGCTGTTTTTT	CASSLELVVTGVGTGELFF
TRBV5-1	TRBJ1-5	.	.	18	TGCGCCAGTAACAATAAAGGAGGACAGACACTTAGCAATCAGCCCCAGCATTTT	CASNNKGGQTLSNQPQHF
TRBV10-1	TRBJ1-1	.	TRBD1	15	TGCGCCAGCAGTGAGTCGAGGGCAGGGGGCCCCGAAGCTTTCTTT	CASSESRAGGPEAFF
TRBV19	TRBJ2-3	.	TRBD2	18	TGTGCCAGTAGCCTACGCGGGACTAGCGGGAGTATAGCAGATACGCAGTATTTT	CASSLRGTSGSIADTQYF
TRBV30	TRBJ1-5	.	.	13	TGTGCCATCAGGGGAGGGCTCGGTCAGCCCCAGCATTTT	CAIRGGLGQPQHF
TRBV9	TRBJ1-1	.	.	16	TGTGCCAGCAGCGCCCGGACAGATCATTTGAACACTGAAGCTTTCTTT	CASSARTDHLNTEAFF
TRBV5-1	TRBJ2-7	.	TRBD1	15	TGCGCCAGCAGCTTGGTTGGACAGGGGGCAAACGAGCAGTACTTC	CASSLVGQGANEQYF
TRBV10-1	TRBJ1-1	.	.	14	TGCGCCAGCAGTGAGTCGGCTAGTCGGACTGAAGCTTTCTTT	CASSESASRTEAFF
TRBV9	TRBJ1-2	few	.	15	TGTGCCAGCAGCGACGGACAGTTTATTAACTATGGCTACACCTTC	CASSDGQFINYGYTF
TRBV30	TRBJ2-7	.	TRBD2	15	TGTGCCTGGAGTGTAGATCGGGGGGGATCCTACGAGCAGTACTTC	CAWSVDRGGSYEQYF
TRBV4-2	TRBJ2-7	once	.	13	TGTGCCAGCAGCCAGGACAGATCCTACGAGCAGTACTTC	CASSQDRSYEQYF
TRBV5-1	TRBJ2-7	.	TRBD1	17	TGCGCCAGCAGTCTAGCTTCTCCGGGACAGGGAGGGATCGAGCAGTACTTC	CASSLASPGQGGIEQYF
TRBV30	TRBJ1-3	.	.	15	TGTGCCTGGAGTCCACAGGGCCGGAGTGGAAACACCATATATTTT	CAWSPQGRSGNTIYF
TRBV5-6	TRBJ2-2	once	.	18	TGTGCCAGCAGCCGAGTTTGGTCCTCGAGACTGACTGCCGGGGAGCTGTTTTTT	CASSRVWSSRLTAGELFF
TRBV6-6	TRBJ1-2	.	.	14	TGTGCCAGCAGCCCGGAGGGAGGGAACTATGGCTACACCTTC	CASSPEGGNYGYTF
TRBV14	TRBJ2-7	.	.	13	TGTGCCAGCAGCCCACTAGACGGGTACGAGCAGTACTTC	CASSPLDGYEQYF
TRBV5-1	TRBJ2-1	.	TRBD2	15	TGCGCCAGCAGCACTAGCGGGTACTCCTACAATGAGCAGTTCTTC	CASSTSGYSYNEQFF
TRBV12-5	TRBJ1-2	few	.	16	TGTGCTAGTGGTTTGGCCTCAGGGAACCGGGACTATGGCTACACCTTC	CASGLASGNRDYGYTF
TRBV14	TRBJ1-5	.	TRBD1	15	TGTGCCAGCAGAGGGGGGCCGGGACAGGGCTATCCCCAGCATTTT	CASRGGPGQGYPQHF
TRBV5-6	TRBJ2-1	.	TRBD1	15	TGTGCCAGCAGCTTGAGGGACAGGGCTTACAATGAGCAGTTCTTC	CASSLRDRAYNEQFF
TRBV6-6	TRBJ2-7	.	.	16	TGTGCCAGCACCCTCGGGGGGGACAGGGCCACCTACGAGCAGTACTTC	CASTLGGDRATYEQYF
TRBV2	TRBJ1-6	.	TRBD1	15	TGTGCCAGCAGTTTTGACAGGGTAAAAAATTCACCCCTCCACTTT	CASSFDRVKNSPLHF
TRBV6-5	TRBJ1-4	many	.	15	TGTGCCAGCAGGGGTACAGGGTTGTCTAATGAAAAACTGTTTTTT	CASRGTGLSNEKLFF
TRBV2	TRBJ2-7	.	.	13	TGTGCCAGCAGTCGCACAGAGCTGAACGAGCAGTACTTC	CASSRTELNEQYF
TRBV4-2	TRBJ2-7	few	.	15	TGTGCCAGCAGCCAACATCCGGAGGCTCCCTACGAGCAGTACTTC	CASSQHPEAPYEQYF
TRBV6-1	TRBJ2-3	.	TRBD1	14	TGTGCCAGTCAGAGGGGGCATACCACAGATACGCAGTATTTT	CASQRGHTTDTQYF
TRBV11-2	TRBJ1-6	.	.	14	TGTGCCAGCAGCTATCCTAGGGGCAATTCACCCTTCCACTTT	CASSYPRGNSPFHF
TRBV2	TRBJ1-5	.	.	13	TGTGCCAGCAGTGAAATCCAGCGTCAGCCCCAGCATTTT	CASSEIQRQPQHF
TRBV6-5	TRBJ1-3	.	TRBD1	12	TGTGCCAGCAGGAAGTCTACCGGGACAGGTGTGTTT	CASRKSTGTGVF
TRBV7-9	TRBJ1-2	once	.	14	TGTGCCAGCAGCTTATTGCCGGCTAACTATGGCTACACCTTC	CASSLLPANYGYTF
TRBV27	TRBJ2-7	.	.	14	TGTGCCAGCAGTTTATCGCACAGTTCCTACGAGCAGTACTTC	CASSLSHSSYEQYF
TRBV28	TRBJ1-4	.	.	15	TGTGCCAGCAGTTTATCGCGGTTCAGGGATGAAAAACTGTTTTTT	CASSLSRFRDEKLFF
TRBV7-9	TRBJ1-2	.	.	16	TGTGCCAGCAGATCCGCCGAGGGACTAGCTAACTATGGCTACACCTTC	CASRSAEGLANYGYTF
TRBV2	TRBJ2-3	.	.	16	TGTGCCAGCAGTGAAAGGGACTTATCCTACACAGATACGCAGTATTTT	CASSERDLSYTDTQYF
TRBV28	TRBJ2-5	.	TRBD2	14	TGTGCCAGCAGTTTATACGGGGGGAAGGAGACCCAGTACTTC	CASSLYGGKETQYF
TRBV4-1	TRBJ1-5	.	TRBD1	15	TGCGCCAGCAGCCAAGAGGGACAGGTCAGACAGCCCCAGCATTTT	CASSQEGQVRQPQHF
TRBV7-9	TRBJ1-4	.	.	18	TGTGCCAGCAGTTACTCTAGGGCCCCCAGGGCAACTAATGAAAAACTGTTTTTT	CASSYSRAPRATNEKLFF
TRBV28	TRBJ1-1	.	TRBD1	15	TGTGCCAGCAGTCATCCCGGGACAGGGGGGGAAGACGCTTTCTTT	CASSHPGTGGEDAFF
TRBV30	TRBJ1-2	.	.	13	TGTGCCTGGAGTGTACAGCAGGTCGTAGGCTACACCTTC	CAWSVQQVVGYTF
TRBV18	TRBJ2-1	many	.	13	TGTGCCAGCTCCTCGCGACGAGAGGGTGAGCAGTTCTTC	CASSSRREGEQFF
TRBV6-5	TRBJ2-5	once	.	14	TGTGCCAGCAGCCTTGGCGGCGGTCAAGAGACCCAGTACTTC	CASSLGGGQETQYF
TRBV6-1	TRBJ2-3	.	TRBD1	14	TGTGCCAGTAGGACAGGGAAAGGGACAGATACGCAGTATTTT	CASRTGKGTDTQYF
TRBV18	TRBJ1-4	.	.	11	TGTGCCAGCTCGCGCCGGGAGGAACTGTTTTTT	CASSRREELFF
TRBV5-5	TRBJ2-7	.	.	14	TGTGCCAGCAGCTTTGGAGCGGTTACCTACGAGCAGTACTTC	CASSFGAVTYEQYF
TRBV19	TRBJ1-1	few	.	13	TGTGCCAGTAGTATCGTTCTGAACACTGAAGCTTTCTTT	CASSIVLNTEAFF